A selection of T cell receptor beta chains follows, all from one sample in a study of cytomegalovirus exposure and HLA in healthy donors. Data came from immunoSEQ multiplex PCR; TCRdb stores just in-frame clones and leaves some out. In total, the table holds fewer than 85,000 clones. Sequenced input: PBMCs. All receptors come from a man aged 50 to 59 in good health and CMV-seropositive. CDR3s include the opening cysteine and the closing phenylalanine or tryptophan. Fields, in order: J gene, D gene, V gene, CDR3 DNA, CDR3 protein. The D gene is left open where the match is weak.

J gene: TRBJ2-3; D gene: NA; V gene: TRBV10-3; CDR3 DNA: TGTGCCATCAGTGAGACAGGGCGTAGCACAGATACGCAGTATTTT; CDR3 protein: CAISETGRSTDTQYF
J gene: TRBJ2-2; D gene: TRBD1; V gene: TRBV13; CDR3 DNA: TGTGCCAGCAGCTTAGACAGGGGGCAGGCCGGGGAGCTGTTTTTT; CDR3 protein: CASSLDRGQAGELFF
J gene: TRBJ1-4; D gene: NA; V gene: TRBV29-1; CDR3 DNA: TGCAGCGTTGAACTAAATGGGGGCTTTGGGGAAAAACTGTTTTTT; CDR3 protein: CSVELNGGFGEKLFF
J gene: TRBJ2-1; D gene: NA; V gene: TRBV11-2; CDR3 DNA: TGTGCCAGCAATCAATACAATGAGCAGTTCTTC; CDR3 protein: CASNQYNEQFF
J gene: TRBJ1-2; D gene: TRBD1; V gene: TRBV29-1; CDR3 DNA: TGCAGCGTTGAGACAGGGGCTGGCTACACCTTC; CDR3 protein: CSVETGAGYTF
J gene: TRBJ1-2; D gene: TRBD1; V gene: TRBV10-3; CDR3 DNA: TGTGCCACCTCTCCTCTGGGCGAACCGGGACAGGGGGCGAAAGGCTACACCTTC; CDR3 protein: CATSPLGEPGQGAKGYTF
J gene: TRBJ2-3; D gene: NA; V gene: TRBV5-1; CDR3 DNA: TGCGCCAGCAGCCGAGGAGAGTTTAGCACAGATACGCAGTATTTT; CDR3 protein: CASSRGEFSTDTQYF
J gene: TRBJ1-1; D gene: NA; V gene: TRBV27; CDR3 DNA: TGTGCCAGCAGTTTGAGTAGAGGCTCCAACACTGAAGCTTTCTTT; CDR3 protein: CASSLSRGSNTEAFF
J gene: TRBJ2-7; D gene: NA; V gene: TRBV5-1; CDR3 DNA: TGCGCCAGCAGCTCCGGAACCCCCGGGGATGAGCAGTACTTC; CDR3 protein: CASSSGTPGDEQYF
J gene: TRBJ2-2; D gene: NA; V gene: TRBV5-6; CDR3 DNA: TGTGCCAGCAGCCACCACCGATTCAGGGGCCCAAACACCGGGGAGCTGTTTTTT; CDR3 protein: CASSHHRFRGPNTGELFF
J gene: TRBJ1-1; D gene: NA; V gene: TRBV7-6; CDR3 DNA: TGTGCCAGCAGCCTATCAGGGAACACTGAAGCTTTCTTT; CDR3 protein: CASSLSGNTEAFF